This is a list of T cell receptor beta chains from one sample in a study of T cells in Graves' hyperthyroidism and ophthalmopathy. TCRdb analysed the multiplex PCR reads with MiXCR anew, one entry per CDR3 protein. The sample records roughly 700,000 distinct CDR3 sequences, approximately 14% being singletons. Specimen: blood. The origin of the receptors is a woman in her late teens or twenties with Graves' hyperthyroidism. CDR3s include the opening cysteine and the closing phenylalanine or tryptophan.

j_gene: TRBJ2-1
v_gene: TRBV7-8
CDR3aa: CASSLRRDRGSLDEQFF

j_gene: TRBJ2-7
v_gene: TRBV15
CDR3aa: CATSREQDSEQYF

j_gene: TRBJ1-2
v_gene: TRBV30
CDR3aa: CAWPSRGQGSGYTF

j_gene: TRBJ2-1
v_gene: TRBV2
CDR3aa: CASSTALEQFF

j_gene: TRBJ1-2
v_gene: TRBV29-1
CDR3aa: CSVAGGHGYTF

j_gene: TRBJ2-1
v_gene: TRBV7-9
CDR3aa: CASLVQGAWNEQFF

j_gene: TRBJ2-3
v_gene: TRBV30
CDR3aa: CAWKSEIRLAEQDTQYF

j_gene: TRBJ2-2
v_gene: TRBV27
CDR3aa: CASRDYERGELFF

j_gene: TRBJ2-7
v_gene: TRBV11-3
CDR3aa: CASSPRTSGSGSYEQYF

j_gene: TRBJ1-3
v_gene: TRBV12-3/TRBV12-4
CDR3aa: CASSGPGNTIYF

j_gene: TRBJ2-1
v_gene: TRBV7-9
CDR3aa: CASRFSPPGQGLIRNEQFF

j_gene: TRBJ1-1
v_gene: TRBV6-1
CDR3aa: CTSSEAPRAIPEAFF

j_gene: TRBJ1-1
v_gene: TRBV7-9
CDR3aa: CASSLYSTNTEAFF

j_gene: TRBJ1-5
v_gene: TRBV15
CDR3aa: CATSRDSAGQPQHF

j_gene: TRBJ1-1
v_gene: TRBV4-1
CDR3aa: CASSQVEPRGEAFF

j_gene: TRBJ1-2
v_gene: TRBV29-1
CDR3aa: CSVGTPPPHTF

j_gene: TRBJ2-3
v_gene: TRBV6-6
CDR3aa: CASSYSSLATSTDTQYF

j_gene: TRBJ1-2
v_gene: TRBV24-1
CDR3aa: CATSAPWERQGPPDGYTF

j_gene: TRBJ1-1
v_gene: TRBV6-5
CDR3aa: CVSSYMSRAGTEAFF

j_gene: TRBJ1-1
v_gene: TRBV2
CDR3aa: CASSGGPGQGNTEAFF

j_gene: TRBJ1-2
v_gene: TRBV29-1
CDR3aa: CSVKDSDGYTF

j_gene: TRBJ2-1
v_gene: TRBV11-2
CDR3aa: CASSFQAESGEQFF

j_gene: TRBJ1-5
v_gene: TRBV15
CDR3aa: CATSRDTGQLSNQPQHF

j_gene: TRBJ2-7
v_gene: TRBV25-1
CDR3aa: CASSTSGPLYEQYF

j_gene: TRBJ2-5
v_gene: TRBV15
CDR3aa: CATSIGGGGQETQYF

j_gene: TRBJ1-1
v_gene: TRBV5-1
CDR3aa: CASGKSGWGTEAFF

j_gene: TRBJ2-5
v_gene: TRBV7-2
CDR3aa: CASSLRQTTETQYF

j_gene: TRBJ2-5
v_gene: TRBV12-3/TRBV12-4
CDR3aa: CASSGTSGRAQYF

j_gene: TRBJ2-7
v_gene: TRBV28
CDR3aa: CASSLIRETGSMKQYF

j_gene: TRBJ2-7
v_gene: TRBV20-1
CDR3aa: CSADRGNGRDRYEQYF

j_gene: TRBJ2-5
v_gene: TRBV19
CDR3aa: CASLAGAGTQYF

j_gene: TRBJ1-5
v_gene: TRBV20-1
CDR3aa: CSVSDGAQPQHF

j_gene: TRBJ2-7
v_gene: TRBV13
CDR3aa: CASSLIGGPAGYEQYF

j_gene: TRBJ1-5
v_gene: TRBV9
CDR3aa: CASSASGTGNQPQHF

j_gene: TRBJ1-5
v_gene: TRBV6-1
CDR3aa: CASSRDRKANQPQHF

j_gene: TRBJ2-1
v_gene: TRBV7-6
CDR3aa: CASSLLAGELVNEQFF

j_gene: TRBJ2-1
v_gene: TRBV20-1
CDR3aa: CSARDLGPRAYNEQFF

j_gene: TRBJ2-2
v_gene: TRBV20-1
CDR3aa: CSASIQGAFTTGELFF

j_gene: TRBJ2-7
v_gene: TRBV27
CDR3aa: CASSLNRVTGSPSEQYF

j_gene: TRBJ2-1
v_gene: TRBV29-1
CDR3aa: CSVEYAAYNEQFF

j_gene: TRBJ2-7
v_gene: TRBV6-1
CDR3aa: CASGTGTSARYF

j_gene: TRBJ1-5
v_gene: TRBV15
CDR3aa: CATSRDRDTPFGQPQHF

j_gene: TRBJ2-3
v_gene: TRBV7-6
CDR3aa: CASSFGGGPAQYF

j_gene: TRBJ2-7
v_gene: TRBV7-9
CDR3aa: CASSLIGPTYEQYF

j_gene: TRBJ2-3
v_gene: TRBV28
CDR3aa: CASSGRHNRDTQYF

j_gene: TRBJ1-1
v_gene: TRBV12-3/TRBV12-4
CDR3aa: CASIQGGAEAFF